A single sample gave rise to the 9 T cell receptor beta chains below, sequenced in a study of shared clonotypes between healthy human individuals. The data were produced by immunoSEQ multiplex PCR, yet TCRdb's version contains in-frame clones alone and is incomplete. Among 2 million to 2.5 million clones listed, about 90% were seen once. The sequenced sample was naive CD4+ T cells from PBMCs. Noted subset: CD45RA+ positively selected. The receptors originated from a man aged 18-30 years in good health. Some clones in this sample may be carry-over from other donors' samples.

The chain is built from TRBV5-1 and TRBJ1-4; 10 bases agree with TRBD1. The CDR3 has 14 amino acids. V was pared by 4 bases and J by 6 bases, with 3 bases of the junction left unmatched. Germline V gene data show CDR1 as SGHRS and CDR2 as YFSETQ. CDR3 bases: TGCGCCAGCAGCCCGGGACAGGGGTATGAAAAACTGTTTTTT. Translation: CASSPGQGYEKLFF.

This clone was counted once. The CDR3 DNA is TGTGCCAGCACCTACCCGGGAGGTAGAAATCAGCCCCAGCATTTT. Its translation is CASTYPGGRNQPQHF. The chain joins TRBV28 to TRBJ1-5; no definite D call. This CDR3 is built from 15 residues. Germline lookup yields CDR1 MDHEN and CDR2 SYDVKM. With 7 bases removed from V and 4 bases from J, the gap between germline ends came to 17 bases.

A note on this clone: The same CDR3 is also encoded by other DNA sequences in this sample. V is TRBV29-1 and J is TRBJ2-1, with TRBD1 matching 7 bases. J was trimmed by 1 base and V by 6 bases; bases with no gene match: 3. Germline V gene sequence: CDR1 SQVTM, CDR2 ANQGSEA. The CDR3 is 13 residues long. The CDR3 reads CSVLTGSYNEQFF. CDR3 bases: TGCAGCGTCTTGACAGGGTCCTACAATGAGCAGTTCTTC.

The chain combines TRBV29-1 with TRBJ2-4; 16 bases are a match to TRBD2. The CDR3 covers 15 residues. The V segment lost 2 bases and the J segment 7 bases; nucleotides outside the gene matches: 2. Germline V CDR1 and CDR2: SQVTM, ANQGSEA. The CDR3: CSVERGLAGGNIQYF. The CDR3 DNA follows: TGCAGCGTTGAAAGGGGACTAGCGGGAGGGAACATTCAGTACTTC.

The chain links TRBV6-6 to TRBJ2-3, with D unresolved. CDR1 is MNHNY, CDR2 SVGAGI, per germline (reference sequence). The CDR3 has 13 residues. V gave up 7 bases and J gave up 1 base, with 9 bases separating them. The CDR3 is CASTTYGTDTQYF. The CDR3 DNA is TGTGCCAGCACCACCTACGGCACAGATACGCAGTATTTT.

About this clone itself: Other DNA sequences in this sample translate to the same CDR3. The chain has TRBV7-9 and TRBJ1-5, with unresolved D. CDR1 is SEHNR and CDR2 is FQNEAQ in the germline V gene (reference sequence). There are 14 residues in the CDR3. Trimming left V 6 bases short and J 3 bases short, with 12 bases between. The CDR3 sequence is CASSLQRDNQPQHF. The CDR3 DNA sequence: TGTGCCAGCAGTCTTCAGCGGGACAATCAGCCCCAGCATTTT.

The chain employs TRBV29-1 and TRBJ2-1; D not resolved. V shed 0 bases and J shed 9 bases, with 3 bases lying between them. Per the germline V gene, CDR1 is SQVTM and CDR2 is ANQGSEA. The length of the CDR3 is 10 residues. The CDR3 spells CSVEEVEQFF. CDR3 nucleotides: TGCAGCGTTGAAGAGGTTGAGCAGTTCTTC.

In this sample, this clone turned up once. The V gene is TRBV5-4, the J gene TRBJ1-4, with D unclear. In germline, CDR1 is SGHNT, CDR2 YYREEE (reference sequence). V dropped 4 bases and J dropped 7 bases, with 17 bases sitting between them. The CDR3 is 15 amino acids. The DNA of the CDR3 is TGTGCCAGCAGCCGATATTTCACGAGAGGTGAAAAACTGTTTTTT. Encoded protein: CASSRYFTRGEKLFF. Full variable domain (missing parts from reference TRBV5-4 and TRBJ1-4): ETGVTQSPTHLIKTRGQQVTLRCSSQSGHNTVSWYQQALGQGPQFIFQYYREEENGRGNFPPRFSGLQFPNYSSELNVNALELDDSALYLCASSRYFTRGEKLFFGSGTQLSVL.

This chain uses TRBV10-2 with TRBJ2-3; TRBD2 matches 13 bases. With V trimmed by 6 bases and J by 6 bases, 9 bases remained unmatched. Germline loops: CDR1 WSHSY, CDR2 SAAADI. CDR3 size: 16 residues. The CDR3 sequence is CASSRRLAGGPDTQYF. The DNA of the CDR3 is TGCGCCAGCAGCCGAAGACTAGCGGGAGGTCCTGATACGCAGTATTTT.